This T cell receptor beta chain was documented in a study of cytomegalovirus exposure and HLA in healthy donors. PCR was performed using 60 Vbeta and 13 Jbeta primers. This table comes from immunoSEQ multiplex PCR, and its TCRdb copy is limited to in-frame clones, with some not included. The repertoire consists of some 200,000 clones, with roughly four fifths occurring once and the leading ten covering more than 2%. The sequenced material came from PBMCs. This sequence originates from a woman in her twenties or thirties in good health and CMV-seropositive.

CDR3 DNA: TGTGCCTGGAGTGTAATGGCGGGGGGATCTCAAGAGACCCAGTACTTC. Amino acid sequence: CAWSVMAGGSQETQYF. The J gene is TRBJ2-5, the V gene TRBV30, with TRBD2 matching 8 bases. The CDR3 is made up of 16 amino acids. V was pared by 0 bases and J by 2 bases, with 8 bases of the junction left unmatched. Germline loops: CDR1 GTSNPN, CDR2 SVGIG (reference sequence).